These 4 T cell receptor beta chains share one sample of origin, sequenced in a study of blood T cell repertoires in COVID-19. The protocol was immunoSEQ multiplex PCR, while the TCRdb copy is restricted to in-frame clones and leaves out a portion. The table records about 320,000 clones, about nine tenths of them present only once. Sample: PBMCs or T cells enriched from blood (not recorded which). These receptor sequences come from a man aged 60 to 69 who had recovered from COVID-19.

The chain combines TRBV3-1 (or the pseudogene TRBV3-2) with TRBJ1-1; D is possibly TRBD1 (5 bases). CDR3 length: 15 amino acids. V was trimmed by 0 bases and J by 5 bases, leaving 13 bases between them. CDR1 LGHDT and CDR2 YNNKEL come from the germline V gene (reference sequence). CDR3 coding DNA: TGTGCCAGCAGCCAAGATAGGGGCCAGTCAACTGAAGCTTTCTTT. This sequence encodes CASSQDRGQSTEAFF.

The chain recombines TRBV28 with TRBJ1-2, with 12 positions matching TRBD1. The V segment lost 5 bases and the J segment 4 bases; nucleotides outside the gene matches: 2. This CDR3 region has 14 residues. CDR1 is MDHEN, CDR2 SYDVKM, per germline. DNA for the CDR3: TGTGCCAGCAGTGGGACAGGGGGCTTCTATGGCTACACCTTC. It is translated as CASSGTGGFYGYTF.

This chain uses TRBV5-1 with TRBJ2-2; TRBD2 matches at 9 bases. The V gene's germline CDR1 is SGHRS and CDR2 YFSETQ. The CDR3 extends over 17 amino acids. Trimming took 4 bases from V and 5 from J; bases not matched to a gene: 12. Here the CDR3 reads CASSTPAGGRSTGELFF. The CDR3 DNA follows: TGCGCCAGCAGCACGCCCGCGGGAGGGCGCAGTACCGGGGAGCTGTTTTTT. The complete variable domain, with remaining parts taken from reference TRBV5-1 and TRBJ2-2, reads KAGVTQTPRYLIKTRGQQVTLSCSPISGHRSVSWYQQTPGQGLQFLFEYFSETQRNKGNFPGRFSGRQFSNSRSEMNVSTLELGDSALYLCASSTPAGGRSTGELFFGEGSRLTVL.

This chain connects TRBV28 to TRBJ2-7; possibly TRBD1 for D (6 bases). The V end was cut by 7 bases, the J end by 4 bases, with 17 bases between. Looked up from germline, CDR1 is MDHEN and CDR2 is SYDVKM. There are 14 residues in the CDR3. The CDR3 protein is CASNNLGQLYEQYF. In DNA form, the CDR3 reads TGTGCCAGCAACAATTTGGGACAACTGTACGAGCAGTACTTC.